A selection of T cell receptor beta chains follows, all from one sample in a study of beta chain features in type 1 diabetes. The data were produced by immunoSEQ multiplex PCR, yet TCRdb's version contains in-frame clones alone and is incomplete. The sample lists some 900,000 clones, roughly a sixth occurring once. The sequenced sample consisted of naive CD4+ T cells from blood. The receptor set was obtained from a woman younger than 35 in good health. Each CDR3 is given with its conserved first and last residue. Each record gives: V gene, CDR3 protein.

>TRBV7-2
CASSFSPLDEQFF
>TRBV7-3
CASSRGTVGEQFF
>TRBV18
CASSPGLAGSETQYF
>TRBV10-3
CAISADAGELFF
>TRBV28
CASTTGQASPSGYTF
>TRBV7-8
CASSPRVLAEAFF
>TRBV6-6
CASTTLADTEAFF
>TRBV14
CASSQSLWGETQYF
>TRBV6-5
CASRKFDSRGETQYF
>TRBV5-1
CASSLGGERSEAFF
>TRBV6-6
CASRDRGSSTNEQFF
>TRBV6-6
CASSPTGTRYNEQFF
>TRBV2
CASSEGLVRRQGTNEQFF
>TRBV29-1
CSVERSGWREWFDNEQFF
>TRBV14
CASSQDLGRWNEQFF
>TRBV4-1
CASSQGLAGAYEQYF
>TRBV11-2
CASSLQDRSYNEQFF
>TRBV7-3
CASSLWASSYNEQFF
>TRBV14
CASSQVGRGLPGNTIYF
>TRBV9
CASSVSRVGELFF
>TRBV10-3
CAISESAQYEQYF
>TRBV9
CASSVDGETQYF
>TRBV6-1
CASSDSFPGYQETQYF
>TRBV28
CASSFSRTGLYGYTF
>TRBV6-5
CASSYEGQGVREQYF
>TRBV27
CASSGQGVKDTQYF
>TRBV4-2
CASSQATGTQPQHF
>TRBV5-6
CASSLKAGGRFYNEQFF
>TRBV4-1
CASSQMGQGEGNTEAFF
>TRBV5-1
CASSFLAGLGANVLTF
>TRBV6-5
CASSYSRWGFTEAFF
>TRBV27
CASTKGGNLAGRYNEQFF
>TRBV4-3
CASSQDPVPNYGYTF
>TRBV19
CASSIDTGTGEAFF
>TRBV18
CASSPPPQAMNTEAFF
>TRBV9
CASSPRDRSTDTQYF
>TRBV7-3
CASSGPGAGVYF
>TRBV9
CASSVGNGRGDEQFF
>TRBV7-8
CASSYGSQPQHF
>TRBV7-9
CASSLVGRADNEQFF
>TRBV7-2
CASSLGGGAYEQYF
>TRBV7-2
CASSSKTGAPSKQYF
>TRBV6-6
CASSYGGRGEKLFF
>TRBV28
CASSFGLAGITGELFF
>TRBV15
CATSRESMQWGYEQYF
>TRBV19
CASSIFPSGRTDTQYF
>TRBV19
CASSSRTSGIGGELFF
>TRBV7-3
CASSTQHGNSDTQYF
>TRBV11-1
CASSLQGTYNEQFF
>TRBV4-3
CASSQAFVLSGAWVNQPQHF
>TRBV7-3
CASSSGTSGRSDTQYF
>TRBV6-5
CASSYSTSGTNEQFF
>TRBV5-4
CASSSGQGLQETQYF
>TRBV15
CATSRGRTGGQPQHF
>TRBV5-1
CASSFGAGGTDTQYF